Below are 18 T cell receptor beta chains sequenced from a single sample in a study of blood T cell repertoires in COVID-19. This table comes from immunoSEQ multiplex PCR, and its TCRdb copy is limited to in-frame clones, with some not included. The table shows 110,000 or so clones, with 60% to 85% occurring only once. Sequencing used peripheral blood. Receptor source: a woman aged 40 to 50 with acute or convalescent COVID-19.

V is TRBV29-1 and J is TRBJ2-7; maybe TRBD2 (7 bases). This CDR3 spans 13 amino acids. The V gene's germline CDR1 is SQVTM and CDR2 ANQGSEA. With 4 bases removed from V and 2 bases from J, the gap between germline ends came to 12 bases. The CDR3 region has the DNA TGCAGCGTTGCGGGAGGACAGACCTACGAGCAGTACTTC. Its protein is CSVAGGQTYEQYF.

The rearrangement joins TRBV12-5 to TRBJ1-5; D unresolved. CDR1 and CDR2 from the germline V gene are LGHNT and FRNRAP. The CDR3 extends over 12 amino acids. The V gene lost 6 bases and the J gene lost 9 bases, with 12 bases spanning the gap. The CDR3 nucleotides read TGTGCTAGTGGCCACGATGGGCGGCCCCAGCATTTT. Translated: CASGHDGRPQHF.

This clone has a single count. This chain connects TRBV7-9 to TRBJ2-3; D might be TRBD2 (6 bases). There are 14 residues in the CDR3. Trimming removed 2 bases at V and 5 bases at J, with 11 bases between. The germline CDR1 and CDR2 sequences are SEHNR and FQNEAQ (reference sequence). CDR3 DNA: TGTGCCAGCAGCTTAATGGGGGGAGAAGATACGCAGTATTTT. Protein: CASSLMGGEDTQYF.

The chain joins TRBV19 to TRBJ1-5; 8 bases match TRBD1. From germline, CDR1 is LNHDA and CDR2 SQIVND (reference sequence). The CDR3 extends over 14 amino acids. V was clipped by 5 bases and J by 2 bases; unmatched bases: 2. The CDR3 nucleotides read TGTGCCAGTAGTCCGACAGGGGGCAATCAGCCCCAGCATTTT. It encodes CASSPTGGNQPQHF.

The rearrangement uses TRBV4-3 and TRBJ2-7; maybe TRBD1 (5 bases). V lost 0 bases and J lost 1, with 16 bases in between. Germline V gene sequence: CDR1 LGHNA, CDR2 YSLEER. CDR3 length: 17 residues. CDR3 loop: CASSQDITHRGSYEQYF. In DNA, the CDR3 is TGCGCCAGCAGCCAAGATATTACCCATAGGGGTTCCTACGAGCAGTACTTC.

This clone was recorded a few times. V and J are TRBV5-5 and TRBJ1-1; the D is unclear. This CDR3 is 13 amino acids long. The V end was cut by 5 bases, the J end by 1 base, with 9 bases between. CDR1 is SGHKS and CDR2 is YYEKEE in the germline V gene (reference sequence). The CDR3 bases are TGTGCCAGCAGAGTGAGGTCGAACACTGAAGCTTTCTTT. Amino acids: CASRVRSNTEAFF.

This chain connects TRBV7-3 to TRBJ1-5, with D tentatively TRBD1 (5 bases). Trimming left V 0 bases short and J 3 bases short, with 9 bases between. CDR3 length equals 15 residues. Germline V CDR1 and CDR2: SGHTA, FQGTGA. CDR3 nucleotides: TGTGCCAGCAGCTTAACAGGACAATACAATCAGCCCCAGCATTTT. Translating gives CASSLTGQYNQPQHF. Full variable domain (outside the CDR3, taken from reference TRBV7-3 and TRBJ1-5): GAGVSQTPSNKVTEKGKYVELRCDPISGHTALYWYRQSLGQGPEFLIYFQGTGAADDSGLPNDRFFAVRPEGSVSTLKIQRTERGDSAVYLCASSLTGQYNQPQHFGDGTRLSIL.

This clone was detected a few times. The chain carries TRBV3-1 (or the pseudogene TRBV3-2) and TRBJ2-3, with 7 positions matching TRBD1. Germline lookup yields CDR1 LGHDT and CDR2 YNNKEL (reference sequence). This CDR3 comprises 18 residues. V lost 1 base and J lost 6; bases outside the gene matches: 16. The CDR3, as DNA: TGTGCCAGCAGCCAAGTGAGATGGGACAGTGGGAACTTTGATACGCAGTATTTT. The encoded protein is CASSQVRWDSGNFDTQYF.

This chain joins TRBV21-1 and TRBJ2-7; the table's D call, TRBD2, was not checked against the DNA. TRBV21-1 is a known pseudogene. CDR3 length equals 16 residues. The CDR3 DNA follows: TGTGCCAGCAGCTCTGGACTAGCGGGGAGCTCCTACGAGCAGTACTTC. Its protein product is CASSSGLAGSSYEQYF.

In this sample, this clone turned up once. This chain connects TRBV29-1 to TRBJ2-7, with D unresolved. The germline V and J ends were trimmed by 4 bases and 0 bases, with 4 bases remaining between them. CDR3 length equals 11 residues. Germline CDR1 and CDR2: SQVTM and ANQGSEA. Here the CDR3 DNA reads TGCAGCGTTGGGAGCTCCTACGAGCAGTACTTC. Its protein product is CSVGSSYEQYF.

The gene calls are TRBV15 and TRBJ2-2; possible D gene TRBD2, 6 bases. Germline CDR1 reads LNHNV; CDR2 reads YYDKDF (reference sequence). V lost 4 bases and J lost 5, with 14 bases in between. The CDR3 spans 15 residues. The CDR3 coding sequence is TGTGCCACCAGCACACGGAGGGGACCTACCGGGGAGCTGTTTTTT. Amino acid sequence: CATSTRRGPTGELFF.

This clone has only a few counts. The rearrangement joins TRBV7-2 to TRBJ2-7, with D possibly TRBD1 on 5 matching bases. V was clipped by 3 bases and J by 3 bases, with 9 bases between them. CDR3 size: 13 residues. Looked up from germline, CDR1 is SGHTA and CDR2 is FQGNSA. The CDR3 nucleotides read TGTGCCAGCAGCTTCCGACAGCGCTACGAGCAGTACTTC. The encoded protein is CASSFRQRYEQYF.

The rearrangement joins TRBV24-1 to TRBJ1-2; D possibly corresponds to TRBD1 (5 bases). The CDR3 runs 13 residues. Germline CDR1 reads KGHDR; CDR2 reads SFDVKD. V lost 0 bases and J 8 bases, leaving 9 bases between the germline ends. Written as DNA, the CDR3 is TGTGCCACCAGTGATTTGGCAGGGCGAGGCTACACCTTC. It codes for CATSDLAGRGYTF.

This clone was detected only once. The chain combines TRBV19 with TRBJ2-3; D call uncertain. Germline CDR1 reads LNHDA; CDR2 reads SQIVND (reference sequence). The V gene lost 4 bases and the J gene lost 5 bases, with 10 bases spanning the gap. CDR3 length: 13 residues. CDR3 protein: CASSTGYGDTQYF. Written as DNA, the CDR3 is TGTGCCAGTAGTACGGGTTATGGAGATACGCAGTATTTT.

The chain is built from TRBV5-1 and TRBJ2-3; TRBD1 matches 7 bases. CDR1 SGHRS and CDR2 YFSETQ come from the germline V gene. Trimming took 0 bases from V and 4 from J; bases not matched to a gene: 8. This CDR3 contains 16 residues. Here the CDR3 reads CASSLARDSSSDTQYF. In DNA, the CDR3 is TGCGCCAGCAGCTTGGCCAGGGACAGCAGTTCAGATACGCAGTATTTT. Based on the CDR3 plus reference TRBV5-1 and TRBJ2-3, the full variable domain is KAGVTQTPRYLIKTRGQQVTLSCSPISGHRSVSWYQQTPGQGLQFLFEYFSETQRNKGNFPGRFSGRQFSNSRSEMNVSTLELGDSALYLCASSLARDSSSDTQYFGPGTRLTVL.

The chain combines TRBV20-1 with TRBJ1-4; D uncertain. V was clipped by 3 bases and J by 7 bases, with 6 bases between them. The CDR3 extends over 11 amino acids. The V gene's germline CDR1 is DFQATT and CDR2 SNEGSKA (reference sequence). This chain's CDR3 is CSASYFEKLFF. The CDR3 DNA sequence: TGCAGTGCTAGTTACTTTGAAAAACTGTTTTTT.

The chain has TRBV18 and TRBJ1-1; 10 nucleotides match TRBD1. The J segment lost 3 bases and the V segment lost 2 bases, leaving 9 bases of the junction unmatched. The germline gives CDR1 KGHSH, CDR2 LQKENI. This CDR3 comprises 17 residues. CDR3: CASSPKGQGLADTEAFF. CDR3 DNA sequence: TGTGCCAGCTCACCAAAGGGACAGGGGTTAGCGGACACTGAAGCTTTCTTT.

The chain joins TRBV5-4 to TRBJ1-4, with a possible D match to TRBD1 (5 bases). Trimming took 4 bases from V and 3 from J, leaving 7 bases between them. There are 13 residues in the CDR3. The germline gives CDR1 SGHNT, CDR2 YYREEE (reference sequence). CDR3 region: CASSPGANEKLFF. The CDR3 DNA reads as TGTGCCAGCAGCCCGGGGGCTAATGAAAAACTGTTTTTT.